This TCR beta chain stems from a study of blood T cell repertoires in COVID-19. Across the study: The origin of the acute and convalescent COVID-19 samples was the United States, Italy and Spain. T cells, B-cell-depleted T cells, or PBMCs supplied cDNA or gDNA.

Deletions cut 3 bases from V and 7 bases from J, with 13 bases between. This CDR3 is 15 amino acids long. The germline V gene encodes CDR1 MNHEY and CDR2 SMNVEV (reference sequence). In the original workflow: Amplifying reference gene primers gave estimates of nucleated cell counts. Clones were read by immunoSEQ multiplex PCR, and TCRdb kept only the in-frame ones, dropping some. V, J and clone size reflect that table, while D and trimming were determined from the DNA. The data hold 300,000 to 400,000 clones, with 88% observed a single time. V is TRBV27 and J is TRBJ1-6, with D possibly being TRBD1 (5 bases). This sequence was found in a woman between 50 and 59 years old with active or convalescent COVID-19. Sequenced input: peripheral blood. For the CDR3, the DNA is TGTGCCAGCAGTTTGGCTGGGCAGGGAAATTCACCCCTCCACTTT. Amino acid sequence: CASSLAGQGNSPLHF.